The 14 T cell receptor beta chains in this list originate from one sample, sequenced in a study of cytomegalovirus exposure and HLA in healthy donors (dated by TCRdb to the late 2010s). Library preparation employed the immunoSEQ multiplex PCR assay. For the multiplex PCR, a mixture combining 60 forward primers for TCR Vbeta segments and 13 reverse primers for TCR Jbeta segments was used. In TCRdb, the immuneACCESS table is reduced to in-frame sequences with V and J assigned. These tables do not hold every clone; where another copy was compared, an unresolved V gene accounts for under half, and the others remain unexplained. The sample records tens of thousands of clones, approximately 52% of which are singletons. The top ten clones comprise 12% of the sample. Sequenced material: PBMCs. The receptor source for this set is a human donor in good health.

This chain uses TRBV5-1 with TRBJ2-3; no clear D. The CDR3 runs 13 residues. Per germline, CDR1 SGHRS and CDR2 YFSETQ. V lost 5 bases to trimming and J lost 4 bases, with 11 bases between them. CDR3 sequence (DNA): TGCGCCAGCAGTCCGGATCGGGCAGATACGCAGTATTTT. Protein sequence: CASSPDRADTQYF. The full variable domain, rest sourced from reference TRBV5-1 and TRBJ2-3, is KAGVTQTPRYLIKTRGQQVTLSCSPISGHRSVSWYQQTPGQGLQFLFEYFSETQRNKGNFPGRFSGRQFSNSRSEMNVSTLELGDSALYLCASSPDRADTQYFGPGTRLTVL.

This chain links TRBV7-2 with TRBJ2-1; D is perhaps TRBD2 (5 bases). Trimming stripped 4 bases from V and 12 bases from J, with 13 bases between. Germline CDR1 and CDR2: SGHTA and FQGNSA. CDR3 length: 12 residues. Here the CDR3 reads CASSSSPAGQFF. The CDR3 DNA reads TGTGCCAGCAGCTCCTCTCCCGCGGGGCAGTTCTTC.

This chain connects TRBV30 to TRBJ2-3; tentatively, D is TRBD2 (6 bases). V dropped 1 base and J dropped 5 bases, with 10 bases sitting between them. The V gene's germline CDR1 is GTSNPN and CDR2 SVGIG (reference sequence). This CDR3 is built from 13 residues. The CDR3 loop reads CAWSGGVVDTQYF. The CDR3 region has the DNA TGTGCCTGGAGTGGGGGGGTGGTAGATACGCAGTATTTT.

This CDR3 is CASSMPGQGAGDTQYF. The CDR3 DNA is TGTGCCAGTAGTATGCCGGGACAGGGGGCCGGAGATACGCAGTATTTT. V is TRBV19 and J is TRBJ2-3; TRBD1 agrees at 12 bases. The CDR3 sequence is 16 residues long. Germline assignment: CDR1 LNHDA and CDR2 SQIVND (reference sequence). Germline trimming cut 3 bases from V and 5 bases from J; bases unmatched to any gene: 6.

This clone occurred a few times. The V and J genes are TRBV11-2 and TRBJ1-4, with D unresolved. V shed 7 bases and J shed 4 bases, with 10 bases lying between them. This CDR3 is built from 13 residues. The germline V gene has CDR1 SGHAT and CDR2 FQNNGV. CDR3 residues: CASTPVFNEKLFF. DNA of the CDR3: TGTGCCAGCACCCCAGTTTTTAATGAAAAACTGTTTTTT.

The V and J genes are TRBV5-1 and TRBJ1-1; D call uncertain. Deletions cut 4 bases from V and 1 base from J, with 14 bases between. Germline CDR1 is SGHRS and CDR2 is YFSETQ. CDR3 length: 15 residues. CDR3 sequence (DNA): TGCGCCAGCAGCCCGCGGGAAAGTACGAACACTGAAGCTTTCTTT. Its translation is CASSPRESTNTEAFF.

The gene calls are TRBV5-1 and TRBJ2-5; TRBD2 agrees at 10 bases. The V segment lost 0 bases and the J segment 2 bases; nucleotides outside the gene matches: 4. The CDR3 length is 16 residues. CDR1 SGHRS and CDR2 YFSETQ come from the germline V gene. CDR3 sequence reads: CASSLGPAGGQETQYF. As DNA, the CDR3 is TGCGCCAGCAGCTTGGGTCCAGCGGGGGGGCAAGAGACCCAGTACTTC.

The chain has TRBV19 and TRBJ1-1; D perhaps matches TRBD1 (6 bases). Trimming took off 8 bases at V and 0 bases at J, with 13 bases between the two ends. The CDR3 runs to 14 residues. CDR1 and CDR2 (germline): LNHDA, SQIVND (reference sequence). The CDR3 nucleotides read TGTGCCAGTGGGGGCTCCCGGATGAACACTGAAGCTTTCTTT. Translating gives CASGGSRMNTEAFF. The full variable domain, rest sourced from reference TRBV19 and TRBJ1-1, is DGGITQSPKYLFRKEGQNVTLSCEQNLNHDAMYWYRQDPGQGLRLIYYSQIVNDFQKGDIAEGYSVSREKKESFPLTVTSAQKNPTAFYLCASGGSRMNTEAFFGQGTRLTVV.

This clone has more than one count but fewer than ten. This chain connects TRBV4-1 to TRBJ2-5; TRBD1 might be the D (6 bases). The DNA end lines up better with TRBJ2-7; the J call may be wrong. The CDR3 contains 17 residues. Germline CDR1 reads MGHRA; CDR2 reads YSYEKL. The CDR3 spells CASSQDAGRDTSYEQYF. CDR3 DNA sequence: TGCGCCAGCAGCCAAGACGCCGGACGGGACACTTCCTACGAGCAGTACTTC.

V usage is TRBV4-1 and J usage is TRBJ2-2; the match to TRBD2 covers 10 bases. CDR1 MGHRA and CDR2 YSYEKL come from the germline V gene. The junction had 10 bases not matched to a gene; V was cut back by 3 bases and J by 0 bases. This CDR3 region has 19 residues. CDR3 sequence: CASSQPVIAGGPNTGELFF. In DNA, the CDR3 is TGCGCCAGCAGCCAGCCAGTTATAGCGGGGGGACCGAACACCGGGGAGCTGTTTTTT.

The genes are TRBV6-5 and TRBJ1-1; D possibly corresponds to TRBD1 (5 bases). Germline V gene data show CDR1 as MNHEY and CDR2 as SVGAGI. There are 15 residues in the CDR3. The V gene lost 5 bases and the J gene lost 1 base, with 14 bases spanning the gap. The CDR3 region has the DNA TGTGCCAGCAGTAGCCCCGGTCAGGGGAACACTGAAGCTTTCTTT. This translates into CASSSPGQGNTEAFF.

The rearrangement uses TRBV7-2 and TRBJ2-5, with 8 bases matching TRBD1. The CDR3 runs to 15 residues. With V trimmed by 5 bases and J by 6 bases, 11 bases remained unmatched. Germline V gene sequence: CDR1 SGHTA, CDR2 FQGNSA. This CDR3 reads CASSAAGTGGQTQYF. The CDR3, as DNA: TGTGCCAGCAGCGCGGCCGGGACAGGAGGTCAGACCCAGTACTTC.

The chain carries TRBV5-1 and TRBJ1-6, with TRBD1 matching 7 bases. CDR3 length equals 14 residues. Germline V gene data show CDR1 as SGHRS and CDR2 as YFSETQ. J was trimmed by 9 bases and V by 4 bases; bases with no gene match: 7. The CDR3 DNA reads as TGCGCCAGCAGCACCGGACAGGTACCTTCACCCCTCCACTTT. Encoded protein: CASSTGQVPSPLHF.

The genes are TRBV28 and TRBJ1-2, with TRBD1 matching 7 bases. The CDR3 length is 14 residues. Germline V gene data show CDR1 as MDHEN and CDR2 as SYDVKM. J gave up 8 bases and V 4 bases, and 10 bases lay outside the gene matches. The CDR3 sequence is CASSSYRGSGGYTF. CDR3 nucleotides: TGTGCCAGCAGTTCCTACAGGGGCTCTGGGGGCTACACCTTC.